A single sample gave rise to the 16 T cell receptor beta chains below, sequenced in a study of blood T cell repertoires in COVID-19. TCRdb keeps only in-frame clones here, not all; method: immunoSEQ multiplex PCR. The data contain about 10,000 clones, 80% to 95% of them singletons. The sample taken for sequencing was peripheral blood. The receptors originated from a woman between 50 and 59 years old with active COVID-19.

The CDR3 coding sequence is TGTGCCAGCAGCCGGTCCGATCAGCCCCAGCATTTT. Amino acids: CASSRSDQPQHF. This chain uses TRBV5-6 with TRBJ1-5, with D hard to call. The germline CDR1 and CDR2 sequences are SGHDT and YYEEEE. The CDR3 spans 12 residues. V lost 4 bases and J 5 bases, leaving 7 bases between the germline ends.

The chain is built from TRBV2 and TRBJ2-1; maybe TRBD1 (6 bases). Germline-derived CDR1 and CDR2 are SNHLY and FYNNEI. V lost 8 bases, J lost 6 bases, and 14 bases lay in between. The CDR3 sequence is 13 residues long. In nucleotides, the CDR3 is TGTGCCAGCGATAACAGGGAAATCAATGAGCAGTTCTTC. Translating gives CASDNREINEQFF.

The V call is TRBV9, the J call TRBJ1-2; 8 bases align to TRBD1. V dropped 3 bases and J dropped 8; count of bases not matched to a gene: 3. The CDR3 contains 12 residues. Germline loops: CDR1 SGDLS, CDR2 YYNGEE. DNA of the CDR3: TGTGCCAGCAGCGGACAGGGGCAGGGCTACACCTTC. Amino acid sequence: CASSGQGQGYTF.

This chain connects TRBV5-5 to TRBJ1-2; 7 nucleotides line up with TRBD1. This CDR3 contains 16 residues. Germline V CDR1 and CDR2: SGHKS, YYEKEE (reference sequence). V dropped 0 bases and J dropped 6; count of bases not matched to a gene: 11. The CDR3 reads CASSLALRGLPHGYTF. CDR3 DNA: TGTGCCAGCAGCTTGGCCTTGAGGGGGCTCCCCCATGGCTACACCTTC. The full variable domain, completed using reference TRBV5-5 and TRBJ1-2, is DAGVTQSPTHLIKTRGQQVTLRCSPISGHKSVSWYQQVLGQGPQFIFQYYEKEERGRGNFPDRFSARQFPNYSSELNVNALLLGDSALYLCASSLALRGLPHGYTFGSGTRLTVV.

The chain has TRBV9 and TRBJ2-1, with 8 bases lining up with TRBD2. Germline CDR1 reads SGDLS; CDR2 reads YYNGEE. The CDR3 is made up of 13 amino acids. V lost 5 bases and J lost 5; bases outside the gene matches: 3. CDR3 amino acids: CASSGTSHNEQFF. The CDR3 region has the DNA TGTGCCAGCAGTGGGACTAGTCACAATGAGCAGTTCTTC.

This chain links TRBV5-1 with TRBJ2-1, with D maybe TRBD2 (6 bases). Per germline, CDR1 SGHRS and CDR2 YFSETQ. The CDR3 has 18 amino acids. V was clipped by 2 bases and J by 1 base, with 19 bases between them. CDR3 sequence reads: CASSFRNLATKSYNEQFF. As DNA, the CDR3 is TGCGCCAGCAGCTTCCGAAATCTAGCGACCAAATCCTACAATGAGCAGTTCTTC. Drawing the rest from reference TRBV5-1 and TRBJ2-1, the complete variable domain is KAGVTQTPRYLIKTRGQQVTLSCSPISGHRSVSWYQQTPGQGLQFLFEYFSETQRNKGNFPGRFSGRQFSNSRSEMNVSTLELGDSALYLCASSFRNLATKSYNEQFFGPGTRLTVL.

About this clone itself: Other DNA sequences within the sample encode an identical CDR3. The gene calls are TRBV14 and TRBJ2-7; D is unresolved. This CDR3 contains 14 residues. Germline CDR1 and CDR2: SGHDN and FVKESK. Trimming shortened V by 1 base and J by 3 bases, and 10 bases separated the two germline ends. The CDR3 is CASSQGALIYEQYF. In DNA form, the CDR3 reads TGTGCCAGCAGCCAAGGTGCACTTATCTACGAGCAGTACTTC.

The chain has TRBV6-5 and TRBJ1-1; D is undetermined. With 7 bases removed from V and 4 bases from J, the gap between germline ends came to 16 bases. Germline lookup yields CDR1 MNHEY and CDR2 SVGAGI. The CDR3 has 14 residues. The CDR3 bases are TGTGCCAGCACCGCCGTATTGAGTCGCACTGAAGCTTTCTTT. Protein product: CASTAVLSRTEAFF.

This chain joins TRBV3-1 (or the pseudogene TRBV3-2) and TRBJ2-1; possible D gene TRBD2, 6 bases. The CDR3 is made up of 16 amino acids. V was pared by 1 base and J by 3 bases, with 13 bases between. Germline CDR1 LGHDT, CDR2 YNNKEL (reference sequence). The CDR3 coding sequence is TGTGCCAGCAGCCAAGGAGGGGCGGGGAACTACAATGAGCAGTTCTTC. It translates to CASSQGGAGNYNEQFF.

The count of this clone is one. The CDR3 DNA sequence: TGTGCCAGCAGCCAGAAAGACAGGGAAGAACTTACCTCCTACGAGCAGTACTTC. This encodes CASSQKDREELTSYEQYF. The genes are TRBV21-1 and TRBJ2-7; the table calls TRBD1, which could not be checked here. TRBV21-1 is labeled a pseudogene. CDR3 length: 18 residues.

The chain recombines TRBV9 with TRBJ1-1, with D tentatively TRBD1 (5 bases). Between the trimmed V and J ends, which lost 0 bases and 6 bases, there was a span of 15 bases. The germline gives CDR1 SGDLS, CDR2 YYNGEE. This CDR3 has 15 residues. CDR3 bases: TGTGCCAGCAGCGTAGAAGCATCAGGGCTCCCTGAAGCTTTCTTT. Protein product: CASSVEASGLPEAFF.

A few counts support this clone. This chain joins TRBV5-5 and TRBJ1-5; D is uncertain. The germline V and J ends were trimmed by 1 base and 0 bases, with 11 bases remaining between them. The CDR3 contains 16 residues. Per the germline V gene, CDR1 is SGHKS and CDR2 is YYEKEE (reference sequence). The CDR3 nucleotides read TGTGCCAGCAGCTTGTTTCCAGGAACTAGCAATCAGCCCCAGCATTTT. It is translated as CASSLFPGTSNQPQHF.

The chain joins TRBV18 to TRBJ1-1, with unresolved D. CDR1 and CDR2 (germline): KGHSH, LQKENI. V lost 4 bases to trimming and J lost 0 bases, with 6 bases between them. The CDR3 loop spans 13 amino acids. The CDR3 loop is CASSQQVNTEAFF. CDR3 nucleotides: TGTGCCAGCTCACAGCAGGTGAACACTGAAGCTTTCTTT.

CDR3 nucleotides: TGTGCCAGCAGCTTGGGCCCCGGGACAGGGGGCAATCAGCCCCAGCATTTT. Protein sequence: CASSLGPGTGGNQPQHF. The chain has TRBV7-2 and TRBJ1-5; 10 bases agree with TRBD1. The CDR3 sequence is 17 residues long. J was trimmed by 2 bases and V by 3 bases; bases with no gene match: 7. The germline CDR1 and CDR2 sequences are SGHTA and FQGNSA.

This clone appeared a single time. The rearrangement joins TRBV7-6 to TRBJ2-5; D may be TRBD1 (6 bases). V was cut by 3 bases and J by 5 bases, with 13 bases left in between. Germline CDR1 SGHVS, CDR2 FNYEAQ. The CDR3 spans 14 residues. As DNA, the CDR3 is TGTGCCAGCAGCTTGGTAAACAGGGAGGAGACCCAGTACTTC. Translating it yields CASSLVNREETQYF.

The table lists this clone with a count of one. V gene TRBV25-1 combines with J gene TRBJ2-7, with TRBD1 identical over 10 bases. V lost 3 bases, J lost 3 bases, and 2 bases stayed unmatched. The germline CDR1 and CDR2 sequences are MGHDK and SYGVNS. The CDR3 runs to 14 residues. This CDR3 is CASSEGQGYYEQYF. The DNA of the CDR3 is TGTGCCAGCAGTGAGGGACAGGGGTACTACGAGCAGTACTTC.